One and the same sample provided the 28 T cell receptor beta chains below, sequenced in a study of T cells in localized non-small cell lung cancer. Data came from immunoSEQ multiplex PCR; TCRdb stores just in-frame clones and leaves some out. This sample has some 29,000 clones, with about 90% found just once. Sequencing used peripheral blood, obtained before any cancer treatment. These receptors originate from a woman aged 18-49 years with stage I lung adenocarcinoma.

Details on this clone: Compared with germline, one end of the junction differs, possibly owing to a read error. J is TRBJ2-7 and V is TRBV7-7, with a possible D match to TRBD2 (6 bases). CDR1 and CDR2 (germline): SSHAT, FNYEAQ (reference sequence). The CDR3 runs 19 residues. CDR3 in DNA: TGTGCTAGCAGCTTAGCGCGTCGGGCGGGACCCGAACCGCTCTACGAGCAGTACTTC. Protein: CASSLARRAGPEPLYEQYF.

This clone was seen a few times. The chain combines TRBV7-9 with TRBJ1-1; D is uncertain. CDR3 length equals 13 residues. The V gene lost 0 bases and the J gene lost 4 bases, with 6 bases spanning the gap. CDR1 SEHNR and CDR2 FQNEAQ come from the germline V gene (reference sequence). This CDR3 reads CASSLAAITEAFF. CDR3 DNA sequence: TGTGCCAGCAGCTTAGCGGCCATCACTGAAGCTTTCTTT.

The CDR3 bases are TGTGCCTGGAGTGGAATTGAGGGGGCGGCTTTCTTT. Protein: CAWSGIEGAAFF. V usage is TRBV30 and J usage is TRBJ1-1; TRBD1 matches at 7 bases. CDR3 size: 12 residues. J was trimmed by 11 bases and V by 1 base; bases with no gene match: 7. Germline V gives CDR1 GTSNPN, CDR2 SVGIG (reference sequence).

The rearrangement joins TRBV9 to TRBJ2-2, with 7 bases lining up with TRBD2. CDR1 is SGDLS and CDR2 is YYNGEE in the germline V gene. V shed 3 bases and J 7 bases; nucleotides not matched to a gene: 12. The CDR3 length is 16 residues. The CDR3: CASSARAGRERGELFF. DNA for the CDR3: TGTGCCAGCAGCGCCCGAGCGGGAAGGGAGCGCGGGGAGCTGTTTTTT. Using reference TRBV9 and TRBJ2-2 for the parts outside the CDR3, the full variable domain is DSGVTQTPKHLITATGQRVTLRCSPRSGDLSVYWYQQSLDQGLQFLIQYYNGEERAKGNILERFSAQQFPDLHSELNLSSLELGDSALYFCASSARAGRERGELFFGEGSRLTVL.

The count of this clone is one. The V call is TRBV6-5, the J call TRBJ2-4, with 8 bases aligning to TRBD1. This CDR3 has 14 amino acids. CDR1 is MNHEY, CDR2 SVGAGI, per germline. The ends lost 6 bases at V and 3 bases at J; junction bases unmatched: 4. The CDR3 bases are TGTGCCAGCAGCCAGGACAGGGTCAAAAACATTCAGTACTTC. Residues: CASSQDRVKNIQYF.

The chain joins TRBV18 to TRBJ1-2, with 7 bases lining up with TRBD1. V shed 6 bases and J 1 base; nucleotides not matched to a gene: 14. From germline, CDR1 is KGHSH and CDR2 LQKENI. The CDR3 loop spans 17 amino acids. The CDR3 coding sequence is TGTGCCAGCTCTCTCCGGGACAGCCAGCCTTTTAACTATGGCTACACCTTC. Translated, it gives CASSLRDSQPFNYGYTF.

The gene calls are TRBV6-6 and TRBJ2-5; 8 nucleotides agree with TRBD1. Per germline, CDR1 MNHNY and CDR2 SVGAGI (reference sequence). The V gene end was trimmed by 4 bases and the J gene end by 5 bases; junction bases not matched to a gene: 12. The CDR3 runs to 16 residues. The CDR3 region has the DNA TGTGCCAGCAGTTCTCGCCAGGGGGCTGTGGGGGAGACCCAGTACTTC. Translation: CASSSRQGAVGETQYF.

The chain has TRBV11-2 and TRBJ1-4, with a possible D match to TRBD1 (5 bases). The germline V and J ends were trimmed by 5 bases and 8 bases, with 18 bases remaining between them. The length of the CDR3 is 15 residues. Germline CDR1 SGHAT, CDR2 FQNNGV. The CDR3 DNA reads TGTGCCAGCAGCCCCCCGGGGGGGGTTCGAGAAAAACTGTTTTTT. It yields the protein CASSPPGGVREKLFF.

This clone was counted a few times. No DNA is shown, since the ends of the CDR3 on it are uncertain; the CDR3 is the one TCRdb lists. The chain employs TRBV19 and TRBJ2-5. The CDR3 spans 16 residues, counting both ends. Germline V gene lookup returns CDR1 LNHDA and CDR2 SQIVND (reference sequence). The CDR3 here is CASSILAPGTQETQYF.

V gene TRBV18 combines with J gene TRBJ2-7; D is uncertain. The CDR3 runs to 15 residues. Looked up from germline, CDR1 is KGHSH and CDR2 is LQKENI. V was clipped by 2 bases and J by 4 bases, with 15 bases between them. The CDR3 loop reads CASSPGEIGPYEQYF. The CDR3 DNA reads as TGTGCCAGCTCACCAGGTGAGATTGGACCTTACGAGCAGTACTTC.

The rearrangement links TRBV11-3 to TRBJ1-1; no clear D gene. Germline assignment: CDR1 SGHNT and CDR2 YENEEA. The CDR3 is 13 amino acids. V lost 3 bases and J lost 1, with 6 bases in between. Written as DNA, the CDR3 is TGTGCCAGCAGCTTTATCCAGAACACTGAAGCTTTCTTT. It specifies CASSFIQNTEAFF.

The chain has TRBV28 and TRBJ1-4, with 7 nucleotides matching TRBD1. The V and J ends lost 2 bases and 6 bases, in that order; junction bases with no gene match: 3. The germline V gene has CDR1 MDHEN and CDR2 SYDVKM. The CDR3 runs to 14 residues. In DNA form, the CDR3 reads TGTGCCAGCAGTTTACGGGACAGTTATGAAAAACTGTTTTTT. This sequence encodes CASSLRDSYEKLFF.

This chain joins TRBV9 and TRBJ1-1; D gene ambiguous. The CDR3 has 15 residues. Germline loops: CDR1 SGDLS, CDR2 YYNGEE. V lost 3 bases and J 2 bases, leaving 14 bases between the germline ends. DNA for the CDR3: TGTGCCAGCAGCGCGCAGAGCTCCACTAACACTGAAGCTTTCTTT. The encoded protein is CASSAQSSTNTEAFF.

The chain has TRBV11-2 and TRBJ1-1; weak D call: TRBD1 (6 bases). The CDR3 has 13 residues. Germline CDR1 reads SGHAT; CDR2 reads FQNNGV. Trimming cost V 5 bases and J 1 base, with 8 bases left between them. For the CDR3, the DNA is TGTGCCAGCAGCACGACAGGGAACACTGAAGCTTTCTTT. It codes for CASSTTGNTEAFF. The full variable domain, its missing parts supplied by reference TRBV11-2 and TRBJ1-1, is EAGVAQSPRYKIIEKRQSVAFWCNPISGHATLYWYQQILGQGPKLLIQFQNNGVVDDSQLPKDRFSAERLKGVDSTLKIQPAKLEDSAVYLCASSTTGNTEAFFGQGTRLTVV.

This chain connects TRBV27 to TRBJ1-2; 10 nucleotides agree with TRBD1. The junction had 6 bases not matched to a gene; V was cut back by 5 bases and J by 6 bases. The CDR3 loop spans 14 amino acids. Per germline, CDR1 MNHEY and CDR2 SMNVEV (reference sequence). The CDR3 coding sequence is TGTGCCAGCAGTGACGGACAGGGGGTTCATGGCTACACCTTC. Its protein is CASSDGQGVHGYTF.

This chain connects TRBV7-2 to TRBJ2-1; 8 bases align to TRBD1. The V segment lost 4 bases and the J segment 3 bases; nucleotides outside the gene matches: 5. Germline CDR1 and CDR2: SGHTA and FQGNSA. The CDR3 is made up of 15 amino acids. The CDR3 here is CASSSDRVVYNEQFF. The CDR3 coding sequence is TGTGCCAGCAGCTCGGACAGGGTGGTCTACAATGAGCAGTTCTTC.

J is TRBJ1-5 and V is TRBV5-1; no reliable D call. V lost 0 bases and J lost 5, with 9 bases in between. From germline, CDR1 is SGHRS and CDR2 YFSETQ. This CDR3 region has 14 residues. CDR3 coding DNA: TGCGCCAGCAGCTTGGGAGGGTTGGATCAGCCCCAGCATTTT. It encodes CASSLGGLDQPQHF.

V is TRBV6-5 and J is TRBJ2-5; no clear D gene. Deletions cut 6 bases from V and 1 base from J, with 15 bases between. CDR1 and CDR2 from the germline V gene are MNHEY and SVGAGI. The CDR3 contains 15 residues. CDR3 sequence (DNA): TGTGCCAGCAGGCATAGGGAACTCCCCCAAGAGACCCAGTACTTC. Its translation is CASRHRELPQETQYF.

CDR3 DNA sequence: TGTGCCAGTATTGGTGTTGGGCTGGCTGAAGCTTTCTTT. This encodes CASIGVGLAEAFF. The chain links TRBV19 to TRBJ1-1, with unresolved D. Germline CDR1 LNHDA, CDR2 SQIVND (reference sequence). The CDR3 runs 13 residues. The V end lost 7 bases, the J end lost 6 bases, and 15 bases lay between the germline ends.

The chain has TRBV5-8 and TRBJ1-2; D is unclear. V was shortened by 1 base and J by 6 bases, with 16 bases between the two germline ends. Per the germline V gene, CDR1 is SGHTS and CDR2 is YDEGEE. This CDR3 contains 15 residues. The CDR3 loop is CASSLWRPPLNGYTF. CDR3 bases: TGTGCCAGCAGCTTGTGGAGGCCGCCCCTGAATGGCTACACCTTC.

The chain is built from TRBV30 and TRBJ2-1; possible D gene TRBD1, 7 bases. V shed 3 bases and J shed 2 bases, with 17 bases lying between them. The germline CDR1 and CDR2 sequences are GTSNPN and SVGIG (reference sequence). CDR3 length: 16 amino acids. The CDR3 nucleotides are TGTGCCTGGAGGGGGAGGACAGGCAGGACCTACAATGAGCAGTTCTTC. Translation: CAWRGRTGRTYNEQFF.

The CDR3 bases are TGTGCCAGCAGCGCAGCCGGGACCCAGCCTGACACCTTC. This translates into CASSAAGTQPDTF. The V and J genes are TRBV13 and TRBJ1-2; D might be TRBD1 (5 bases). Germline-derived CDR1 and CDR2 are PRHDT and FYEKMQ (reference sequence). The V gene lost 5 bases and the J gene lost 12 bases, with 19 bases spanning the gap. The CDR3 is 13 residues long.

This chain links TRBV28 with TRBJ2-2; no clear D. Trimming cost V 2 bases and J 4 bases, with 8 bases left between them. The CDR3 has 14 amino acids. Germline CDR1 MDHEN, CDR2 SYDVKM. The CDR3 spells CASSLQVGTGELFF. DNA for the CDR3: TGTGCCAGCAGTTTACAGGTCGGCACCGGGGAGCTGTTTTTT.

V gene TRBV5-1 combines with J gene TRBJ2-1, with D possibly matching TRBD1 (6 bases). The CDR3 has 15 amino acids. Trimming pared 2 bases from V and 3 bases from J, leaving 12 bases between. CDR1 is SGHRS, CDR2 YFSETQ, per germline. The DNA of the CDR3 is TGCGCCAGCAGCTTTGCCCCGACAGGCTACAATGAGCAGTTCTTC. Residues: CASSFAPTGYNEQFF.

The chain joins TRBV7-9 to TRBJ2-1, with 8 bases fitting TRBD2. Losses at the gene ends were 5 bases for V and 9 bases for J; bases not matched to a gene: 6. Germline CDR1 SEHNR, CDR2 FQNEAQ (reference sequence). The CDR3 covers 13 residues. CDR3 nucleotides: TGTGCCAGCAGCGTGGGACTAGTCAGTGAGCAGTTCTTC. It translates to CASSVGLVSEQFF.

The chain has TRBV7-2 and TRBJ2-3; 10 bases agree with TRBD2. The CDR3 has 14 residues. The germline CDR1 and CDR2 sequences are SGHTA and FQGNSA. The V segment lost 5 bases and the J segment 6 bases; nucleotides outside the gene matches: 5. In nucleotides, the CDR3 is TGTGCCAGCAGCCTCCGACTAGCGGGTGATACGCAGTATTTT. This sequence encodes CASSLRLAGDTQYF.

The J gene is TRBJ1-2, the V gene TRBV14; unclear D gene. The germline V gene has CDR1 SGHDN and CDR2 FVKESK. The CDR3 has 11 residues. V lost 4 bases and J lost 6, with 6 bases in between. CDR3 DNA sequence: TGTGCCAGCAGCCCTAAAGATGGCTACACCTTC. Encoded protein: CASSPKDGYTF.

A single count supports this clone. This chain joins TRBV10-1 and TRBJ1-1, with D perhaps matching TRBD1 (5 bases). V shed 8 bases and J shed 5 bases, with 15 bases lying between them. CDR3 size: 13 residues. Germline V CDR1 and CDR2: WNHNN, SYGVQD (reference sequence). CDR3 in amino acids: CASYGAGGTEAFF. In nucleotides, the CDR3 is TGCGCCAGCTACGGGGCGGGGGGTACTGAAGCTTTCTTT.